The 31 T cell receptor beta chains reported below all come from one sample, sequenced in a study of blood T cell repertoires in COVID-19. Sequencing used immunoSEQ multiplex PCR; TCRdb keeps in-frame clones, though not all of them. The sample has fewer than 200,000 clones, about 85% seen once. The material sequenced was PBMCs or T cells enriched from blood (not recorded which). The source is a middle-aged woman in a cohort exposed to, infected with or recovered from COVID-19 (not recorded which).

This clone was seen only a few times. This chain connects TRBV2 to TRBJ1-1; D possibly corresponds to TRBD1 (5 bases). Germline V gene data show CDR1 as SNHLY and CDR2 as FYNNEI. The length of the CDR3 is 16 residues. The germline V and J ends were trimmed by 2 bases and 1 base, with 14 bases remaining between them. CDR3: CASSERFGRANTEAFF. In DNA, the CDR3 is TGTGCCAGCAGTGAAAGGTTTGGCAGGGCGAACACTGAAGCTTTCTTT.

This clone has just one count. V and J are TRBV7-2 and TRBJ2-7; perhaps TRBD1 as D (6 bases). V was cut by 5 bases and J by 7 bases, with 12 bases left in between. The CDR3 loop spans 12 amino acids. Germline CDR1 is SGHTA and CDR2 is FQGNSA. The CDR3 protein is CASSVRGIEQYF. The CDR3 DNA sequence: TGTGCCAGCAGCGTTAGGGGGATTGAGCAGTACTTC. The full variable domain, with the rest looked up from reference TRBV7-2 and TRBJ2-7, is GAGVSQSPSNKVTEKGKDVELRCDPISGHTALYWYRQSLGQGLEFLIYFQGNSAPDKSGLPSDRFSAERTGGSVSTLTIQRTQQEDSAVYLCASSVRGIEQYFGPGTRLTVT.

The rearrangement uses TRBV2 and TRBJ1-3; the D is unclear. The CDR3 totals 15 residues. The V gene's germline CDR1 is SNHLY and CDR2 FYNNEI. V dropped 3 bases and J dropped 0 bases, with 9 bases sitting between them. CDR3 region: CASSESSGSGNTIYF. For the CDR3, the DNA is TGTGCCAGCAGTGAGAGCAGCGGCTCTGGAAACACCATATATTTT.

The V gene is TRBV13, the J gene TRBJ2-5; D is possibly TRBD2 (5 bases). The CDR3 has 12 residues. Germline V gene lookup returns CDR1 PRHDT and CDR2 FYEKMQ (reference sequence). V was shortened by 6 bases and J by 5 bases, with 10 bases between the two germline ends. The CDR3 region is CASRSRGETQYF. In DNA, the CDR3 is TGTGCCAGCAGGTCCCGCGGGGAGACCCAGTACTTC.

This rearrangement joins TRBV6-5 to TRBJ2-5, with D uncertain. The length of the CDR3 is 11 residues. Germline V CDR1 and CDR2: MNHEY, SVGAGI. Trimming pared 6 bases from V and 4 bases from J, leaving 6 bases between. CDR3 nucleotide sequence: TGTGCCAGCAGGCTACTAGAGACCCAGTACTTC. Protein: CASRLLETQYF.

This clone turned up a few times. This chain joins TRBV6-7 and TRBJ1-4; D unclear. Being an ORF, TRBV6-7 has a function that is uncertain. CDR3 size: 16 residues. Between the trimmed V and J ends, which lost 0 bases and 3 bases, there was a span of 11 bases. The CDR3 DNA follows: TGTGCCAGCAGTTACTCGAGCGGGGATCCTAATGAAAAACTGTTTTTT. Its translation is CASSYSSGDPNEKLFF.

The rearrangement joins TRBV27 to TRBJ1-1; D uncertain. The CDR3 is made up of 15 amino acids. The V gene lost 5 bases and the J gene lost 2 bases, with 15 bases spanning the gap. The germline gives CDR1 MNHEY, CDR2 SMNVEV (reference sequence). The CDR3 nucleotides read TGTGCCAGCAGTGCCCGCGGCGGAGGCAACACTGAAGCTTTCTTT. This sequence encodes CASSARGGGNTEAFF.

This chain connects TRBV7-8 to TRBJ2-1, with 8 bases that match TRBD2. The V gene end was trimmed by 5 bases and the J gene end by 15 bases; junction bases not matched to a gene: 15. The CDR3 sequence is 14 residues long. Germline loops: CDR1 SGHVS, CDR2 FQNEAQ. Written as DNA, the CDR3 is TGTGCCAGCAGCCGAGGTGGATCCGGGACTAGGTGGTTCTTC. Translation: CASSRGGSGTRWFF.

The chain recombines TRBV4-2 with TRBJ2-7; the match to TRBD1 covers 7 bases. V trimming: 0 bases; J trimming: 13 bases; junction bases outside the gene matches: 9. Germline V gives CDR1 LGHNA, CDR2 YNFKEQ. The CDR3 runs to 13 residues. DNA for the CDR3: TGTGCCAGCAGCCAAGATTGGGGACAGCGCATTTACTTC. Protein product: CASSQDWGQRIYF.

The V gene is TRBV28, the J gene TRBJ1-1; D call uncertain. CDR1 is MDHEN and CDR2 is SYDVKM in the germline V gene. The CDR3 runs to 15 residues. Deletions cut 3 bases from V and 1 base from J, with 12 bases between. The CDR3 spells CASSFLIIKNTEAFF. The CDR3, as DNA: TGTGCCAGCAGTTTCTTAATAATTAAGAACACTGAAGCTTTCTTT.

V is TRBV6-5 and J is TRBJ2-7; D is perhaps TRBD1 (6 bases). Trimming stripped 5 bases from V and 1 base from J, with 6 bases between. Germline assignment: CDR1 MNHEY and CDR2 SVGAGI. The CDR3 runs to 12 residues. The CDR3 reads CASSTGSYEQYF. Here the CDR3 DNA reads TGTGCCAGCAGTACAGGGTCCTACGAGCAGTACTTC.

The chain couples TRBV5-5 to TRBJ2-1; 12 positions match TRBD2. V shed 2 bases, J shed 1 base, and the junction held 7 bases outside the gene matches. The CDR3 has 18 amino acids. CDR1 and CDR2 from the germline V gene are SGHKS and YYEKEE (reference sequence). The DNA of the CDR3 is TGTGCCAGCAGCTTAGGACTAGCGGGGTTGCCATCCTACAATGAGCAGTTCTTC. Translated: CASSLGLAGLPSYNEQFF.

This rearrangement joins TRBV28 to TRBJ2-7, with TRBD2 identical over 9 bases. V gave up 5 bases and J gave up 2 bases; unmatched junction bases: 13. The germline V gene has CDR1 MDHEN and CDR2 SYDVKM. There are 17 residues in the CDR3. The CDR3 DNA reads TGTGCCAGCAGTCAGGGGGGTGGCGGGAGGGTGCCCTACGAGCAGTACTTC. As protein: CASSQGGGGRVPYEQYF.

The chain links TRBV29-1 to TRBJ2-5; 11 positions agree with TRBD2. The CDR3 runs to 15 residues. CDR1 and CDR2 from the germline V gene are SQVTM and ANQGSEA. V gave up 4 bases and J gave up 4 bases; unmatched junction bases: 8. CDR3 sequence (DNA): TGCAGCGTTGGAGGGCTAGCGGGGGGAGGAGAGACCCAGTACTTC. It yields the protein CSVGGLAGGGETQYF.

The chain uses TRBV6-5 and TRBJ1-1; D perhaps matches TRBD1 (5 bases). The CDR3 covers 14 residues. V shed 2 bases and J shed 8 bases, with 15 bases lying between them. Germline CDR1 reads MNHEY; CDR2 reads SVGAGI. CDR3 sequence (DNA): TGTGCCAGCAGTTACGGGGTGCGGGGGGAAGAAGCTTTCTTT. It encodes CASSYGVRGEEAFF.

CDR3 amino acids: CATSNSGTSSYEQYF. CDR3 nucleotides: TGTGCCACCAGCAACTCCGGGACTTCCTCCTACGAGCAGTACTTC. The rearrangement uses TRBV15 and TRBJ2-7; TRBD2 might be the D (6 bases). Germline CDR1 reads LNHNV; CDR2 reads YYDKDF (reference sequence). The CDR3 consists of 15 residues. V lost 4 bases and J lost 0, with 13 bases in between.

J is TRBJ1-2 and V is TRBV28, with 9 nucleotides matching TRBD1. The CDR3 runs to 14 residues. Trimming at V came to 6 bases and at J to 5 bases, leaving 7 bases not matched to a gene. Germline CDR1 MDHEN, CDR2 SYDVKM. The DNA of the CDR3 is TGTGCCAGCAGCCAACCGGGACAGGGTTATGGCTACACCTTC. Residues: CASSQPGQGYGYTF.

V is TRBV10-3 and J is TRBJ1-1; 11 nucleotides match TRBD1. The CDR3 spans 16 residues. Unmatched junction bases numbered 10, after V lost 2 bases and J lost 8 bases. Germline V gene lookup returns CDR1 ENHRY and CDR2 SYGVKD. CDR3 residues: CAISEPGQGASSEAFF. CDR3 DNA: TGTGCCATCAGTGAGCCAGGACAGGGGGCCTCATCCGAAGCTTTCTTT.

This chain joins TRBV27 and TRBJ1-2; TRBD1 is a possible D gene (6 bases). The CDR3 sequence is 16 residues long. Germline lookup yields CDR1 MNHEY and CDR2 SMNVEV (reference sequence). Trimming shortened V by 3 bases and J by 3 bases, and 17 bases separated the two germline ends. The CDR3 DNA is TGTGCCAGCAGTTTGGGAGGGGGTTCCGTATACTATGGCTACACCTTC. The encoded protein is CASSLGGGSVYYGYTF.

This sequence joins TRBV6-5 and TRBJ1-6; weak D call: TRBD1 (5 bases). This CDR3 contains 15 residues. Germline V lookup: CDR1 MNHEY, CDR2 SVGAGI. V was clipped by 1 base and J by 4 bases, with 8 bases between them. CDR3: CASSYFGGYNSPLHF. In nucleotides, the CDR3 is TGTGCCAGCAGTTACTTCGGGGGATATAATTCACCCCTCCACTTT.

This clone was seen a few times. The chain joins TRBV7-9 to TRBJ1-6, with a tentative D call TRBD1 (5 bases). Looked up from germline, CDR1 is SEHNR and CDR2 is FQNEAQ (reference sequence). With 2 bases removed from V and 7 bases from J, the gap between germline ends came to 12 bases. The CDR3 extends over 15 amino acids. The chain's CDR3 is CASSLTAGNNSPLHF. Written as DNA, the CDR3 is TGTGCCAGCAGCTTAACGGCAGGGAACAATTCACCCCTCCACTTT.

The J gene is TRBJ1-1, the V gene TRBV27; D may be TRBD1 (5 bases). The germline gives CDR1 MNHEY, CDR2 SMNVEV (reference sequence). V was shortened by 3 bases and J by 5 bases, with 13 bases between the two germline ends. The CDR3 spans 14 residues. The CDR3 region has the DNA TGTGCCAGCAGTTTGGGGGGAGGAGAAACTGAAGCTTTCTTT. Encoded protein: CASSLGGGETEAFF.

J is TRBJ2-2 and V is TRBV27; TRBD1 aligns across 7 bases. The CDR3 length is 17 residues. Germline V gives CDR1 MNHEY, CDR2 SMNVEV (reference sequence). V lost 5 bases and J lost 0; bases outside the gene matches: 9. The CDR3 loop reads CASSAITGTANTGELFF. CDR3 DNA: TGTGCCAGCAGTGCTATAACCGGGACAGCGAACACCGGGGAGCTGTTTTTT.

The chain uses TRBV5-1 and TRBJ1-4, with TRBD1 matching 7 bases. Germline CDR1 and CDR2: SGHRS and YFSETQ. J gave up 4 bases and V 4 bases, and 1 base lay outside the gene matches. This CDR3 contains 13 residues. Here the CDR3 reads CASSRDSNEKLFF. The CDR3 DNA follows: TGCGCCAGCAGCCGGGACAGTAATGAAAAACTGTTTTTT. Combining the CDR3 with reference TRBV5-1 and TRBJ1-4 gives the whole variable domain KAGVTQTPRYLIKTRGQQVTLSCSPISGHRSVSWYQQTPGQGLQFLFEYFSETQRNKGNFPGRFSGRQFSNSRSEMNVSTLELGDSALYLCASSRDSNEKLFFGSGTQLSVL.

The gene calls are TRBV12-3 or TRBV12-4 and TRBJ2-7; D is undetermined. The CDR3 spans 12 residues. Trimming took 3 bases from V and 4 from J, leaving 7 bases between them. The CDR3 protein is CASSLRPYEQYF. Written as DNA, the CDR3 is TGTGCCAGCAGTTTGAGGCCTTACGAGCAGTACTTC.

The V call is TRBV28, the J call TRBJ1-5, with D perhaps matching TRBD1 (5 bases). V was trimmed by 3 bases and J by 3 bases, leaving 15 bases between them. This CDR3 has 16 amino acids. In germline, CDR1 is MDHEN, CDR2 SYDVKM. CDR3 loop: CASSFSRDFYNQPQHF. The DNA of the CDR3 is TGTGCCAGCAGTTTCTCCAGGGATTTTTACAATCAGCCCCAGCATTTT.

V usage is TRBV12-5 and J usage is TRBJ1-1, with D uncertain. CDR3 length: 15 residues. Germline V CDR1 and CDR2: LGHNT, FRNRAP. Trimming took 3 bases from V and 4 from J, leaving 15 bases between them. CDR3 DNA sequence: TGTGCTAGTGGTTTAGACGGGGTTGCGGGCACTGAAGCTTTCTTT. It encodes CASGLDGVAGTEAFF.

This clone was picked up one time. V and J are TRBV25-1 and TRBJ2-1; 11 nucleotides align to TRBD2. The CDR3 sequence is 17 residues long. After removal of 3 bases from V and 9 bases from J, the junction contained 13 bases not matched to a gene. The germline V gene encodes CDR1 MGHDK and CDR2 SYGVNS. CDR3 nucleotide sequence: TGTGCCAGCAGTGACCCACTAGCGGGAGTAATCCGGGGTGAGCAGTTCTTC. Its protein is CASSDPLAGVIRGEQFF.

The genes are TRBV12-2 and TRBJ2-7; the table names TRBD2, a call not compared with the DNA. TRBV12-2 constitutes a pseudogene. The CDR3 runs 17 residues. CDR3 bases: TGTGCAAGTCGCTTAAAGATTCCGTGGCGGGGGGCCGGGGAGCAGTACTTC. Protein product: CASRLKIPWRGAGEQYF.

CDR3: CASSQGWTSPFSQYF. The CDR3, as DNA: TGCGCCAGCAGCCAAGGTTGGACATCACCATTTTCCCAGTACTTC. The chain uses TRBV4-1 and TRBJ2-5, with D possibly matching TRBD1 (5 bases). This CDR3 comprises 15 residues. CDR1 is MGHRA and CDR2 is YSYEKL in the germline V gene. Trimming left V 1 base short and J 9 bases short, with 18 bases between.

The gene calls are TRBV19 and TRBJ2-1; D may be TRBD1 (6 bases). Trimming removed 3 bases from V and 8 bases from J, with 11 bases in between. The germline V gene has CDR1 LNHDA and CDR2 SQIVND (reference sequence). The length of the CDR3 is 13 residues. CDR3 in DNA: TGTGCCAGTAGTATCTACAGGGACGATGAGCAGTTCTTC. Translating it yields CASSIYRDDEQFF. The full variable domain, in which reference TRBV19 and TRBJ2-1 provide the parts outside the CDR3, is DGGITQSPKYLFRKEGQNVTLSCEQNLNHDAMYWYRQDPGQGLRLIYYSQIVNDFQKGDIAEGYSVSREKKESFPLTVTSAQKNPTAFYLCASSIYRDDEQFFGPGTRLTVL.